This record concerns one T cell receptor (beta chain) sequence. The target antigen is unknown. The PCR was carried out with 60 Vbeta primers and 13 Jbeta primers. Method: immunoSEQ multiplex PCR; TCRdb's copy keeps in-frame clones and lacks some. The data hold 130,000 to 150,000 clones, with around 79% observed a single time. This specimen comes from a study of cytomegalovirus exposure and HLA in healthy donors. Study-level background: A prior study identified approximately 110 million unique TCR beta sequences from about 179 million T cells. Study-wide results and limits: Productive status was seen about 87% or about 30% of the time for most TCR beta V segments in an earlier analysis.

The CDR3 length is 14 residues. CDR1 and CDR2 from the germline V gene are MNHNS and SASEGT. Trimming at V came to 5 bases and at J to 5 bases, leaving 6 bases not matched to a gene. The specimen was PBMCs. The sequence derives from a man aged 40-55 years in good health and CMV-seropositive. The chain is built from TRBV6-1 and TRBJ2-7; 10 bases are a match to TRBD1. CDR3 DNA sequence: TGTGCCAGCAGTCCCGGGACAGGGGCTAACGAGCAGTACTTC. Protein product: CASSPGTGANEQYF.